A selection of T cell receptor beta chains follows, all from one sample in a study of response to subunit inactivated influenza vaccine. TCRdb itself ran the RT-PCR reads through MiXCR, one entry per CDR3 protein. This sample has 860,000 or so distinct CDR3 sequences, with less than 25% found just once. Source: PBMCs from blood, taken roughly 5 days after vaccination. The source is a man aged 50-59 years who received an inactivated influenza vaccine. Each CDR3 is given with its conserved first and last residue. The D gene is left open where the match is weak. Only part of the rows carry a size: once, few, many, or a class if the clone is expanded.

j_call v_call clone_size d_call cdr3_aa cdr3_nt
TRBJ2-7 TRBV3-1 NA NA CARKPGRGYEQYF TGTGCCAGGAAGCCGGGACGGGGGTACGAGCAGTACTTC
TRBJ1-1 TRBV20-1 few NA CSARSSEAFF TGCAGTGCTAGATCGAGTGAAGCTTTCTTT
TRBJ2-7 TRBV12-3/TRBV12-4 NA TRBD2 CASSGTSGISYEQYF TGTGCCAGCAGTGGGACTAGCGGGATCTCCTACGAGCAGTACTTC
TRBJ2-1 TRBV4-2 NA TRBD2 CASSYLGLAGGIFDEQFF TGTGCCAGCAGCTATCTGGGACTAGCGGGGGGGATATTCGATGAGCAGTTCTTC
TRBJ1-1 TRBV4-3 NA TRBD1 CASSQDGGQGNTEAFF TGCGCCAGCAGCCAAGATGGGGGACAGGGGAACACTGAAGCTTTCTTT
TRBJ2-5 TRBV7-6 few TRBD2 CASSLADHQETQYF TGTGCCAGCAGCCTAGCGGATCACCAAGAGACCCAGTACTTC
TRBJ2-7 TRBV5-1 NA TRBD1 CASSLNPGQTYEQYF TGCGCCAGCAGCTTGAACCCGGGACAGACATACGAGCAGTACTTC
TRBJ2-5 TRBV20-1 NA NA CSAREGGLETQYF TGCAGTGCTAGAGAGGGGGGACTAGAGACCCAGTACTTC
TRBJ2-1 TRBV12-3/TRBV12-4 few TRBD2 CASSWGSGAYNEQFF TGTGCCAGCAGCTGGGGCAGCGGGGCCTACAATGAGCAGTTCTTC
TRBJ2-3 TRBV7-9 few NA CASSLWSGREYF TGTGCCAGCAGCTTGTGGTCGGGGAGAGAATATTTT
TRBJ1-5 TRBV6-2/TRBV6-3 NA NA CASSYDSGGSNQPQHF TGTGCCAGCAGTTACGACAGCGGGGGAAGCAATCAGCCCCAGCATTTT
TRBJ1-1 TRBV29-1 NA NA CSVRGRASAFF TGCAGCGTCCGTGGTAGGGCTTCCGCTTTCTTT
TRBJ2-5 TRBV6-1 NA TRBD1 CATGQGRETQYF TGTGCCACCGGACAGGGAAGAGAGACCCAGTACTTC
TRBJ2-3 TRBV20-1 NA NA CSAPKVADTQYF TGCAGTGCCCCGAAAGTCGCAGATACGCAGTATTTT
TRBJ1-5 TRBV12-3/TRBV12-4 few NA CASRPTVNQPQHF TGTGCCAGCAGGCCTACCGTCAATCAGCCCCAGCATTTT
TRBJ2-7 TRBV6-2/TRBV6-3 NA NA CASSYPRNGTYEQYF TGTGCCAGCAGTTACCCCCGCAATGGCACCTACGAGCAGTACTTC
TRBJ2-3 TRBV7-9 NA NA CASSLVSSGDTQYF TGTGCCAGCAGCTTAGTTTCGTCTGGAGATACGCAGTATTTT
TRBJ2-7 TRBV5-1 many NA CASSGGYEQYF TGCGCCAGCAGCGGAGGCTACGAGCAGTACTTC
TRBJ2-3 TRBV5-1 few NA CASSTGAYSSTDTQYF TGCGCCAGCAGCACAGGAGCCTATTCTAGCACAGATACGCAGTATTTT
TRBJ2-3 TRBV20-1 NA NA CSAMVGDTDTQYF TGCAGTGCTATGGTGGGCGACACAGATACGCAGTATTTT
TRBJ2-3 TRBV20-1 NA TRBD2 CSARREFTDTQYF TGCAGTGCCAGGCGGGAGTTCACAGATACGCAGTATTTT
TRBJ2-1 TRBV20-1 NA TRBD2 CSALTSGRGNEQFF TGCAGTGCCCTGACTAGCGGGAGGGGGAATGAGCAGTTCTTC
TRBJ2-7 TRBV12-3/TRBV12-4 NA TRBD2 CASSLRLAGAIRYEQYF TGTGCCAGCAGTTTGAGACTAGCGGGAGCTATACGCTACGAGCAGTACTTC
TRBJ1-1 TRBV9 few NA CASSVGPSAMNTEAFF TGTGCCAGCAGCGTAGGCCCAAGCGCTATGAACACTGAAGCTTTCTTT
TRBJ2-7 TRBV6-2/TRBV6-3 few TRBD2 CASSYPSGSASYEQYF TGTGCCAGCAGTTACCCAAGCGGGAGCGCTTCCTACGAGCAGTACTTC
TRBJ2-7 TRBV6-1 NA TRBD2 CASSRAGVSYEQYF TGTGCCAGCAGTCGTGCGGGGGTCTCCTACGAGCAGTACTTC
TRBJ2-7 TRBV10-3 few NA CAISESTGPYYEQYF TGTGCCATCAGTGAGTCGACGGGGCCCTACTACGAGCAGTACTTC
TRBJ2-7 TRBV7-2 NA NA CASSLSRDNYEQYF TGTGCCAGCAGCTTAAGCCGGGACAACTACGAGCAGTACTTC
TRBJ1-6 TRBV6-2/TRBV6-3 many NA CASSYEAGRSPLHF TGTGCCAGCAGTTACGAAGCAGGGCGATCACCCCTCCACTTT
TRBJ2-3 TRBV5-1 NA TRBD2 CASSLAGRAVDTQYF TGCGCCAGCAGCTTGGCCGGGAGGGCCGTTGATACGCAGTATTTT
TRBJ1-5 TRBV20-1 NA NA CSARRDTSNQPQHF TGCAGTGCTAGAAGGGACACTAGCAATCAGCCCCAGCATTTT
TRBJ1-4 TRBV29-1 few NA CSVVSGLSEKLFF TGCAGCGTTGTATCCGGGCTTAGTGAAAAACTGTTTTTT
TRBJ2-5 TRBV3-1 NA NA CASSQAWASIAGVEYF TGTGCCAGCAGCCAAGCGTGGGCCAGCATCGCAGGGGTGGAGTACTTC
TRBJ2-7 TRBV20-1 few NA CSANGRYSHEQYF TGCAGTGCTAACGGGAGATACTCCCACGAGCAGTACTTC
TRBJ2-7 TRBV28 NA NA CASTPFGAGLTYEQYF TGTGCCAGCACCCCATTTGGGGCAGGACTCACCTACGAGCAGTACTTC
TRBJ2-5 TRBV20-1 NA NA CSVAQGEETQYF TGCAGTGTCGCGCAAGGGGAAGAGACCCAGTACTTC
TRBJ2-1 TRBV3-1 NA TRBD2 CASSLVGGAGAYNEQFF TGTGCCAGCAGCCTCGTCGGGGGGGCGGGGGCCTACAATGAGCAGTTCTTC
TRBJ1-2 TRBV6-1 NA NA CASSELKGYGYTF TGTGCCAGCAGTGAATTGAAGGGATATGGCTACACCTTC
TRBJ1-1 TRBV5-1 NA NA CASSFRDKNTEAFF TGCGCCAGCAGCTTCCGGGACAAGAACACTGAAGCTTTCTTT
TRBJ1-5 TRBV6-2/TRBV6-3 few NA CASSYRGTSQPQHF TGTGCCAGCAGTTACCGCGGGACAAGCCAGCCCCAGCATTTT
TRBJ1-4 TRBV12-3/TRBV12-4 NA TRBD1 CASSFSRDRDEKLFF TGTGCCAGCAGTTTTTCCCGGGACAGGGATGAAAAACTGTTTTTT
TRBJ2-7 TRBV7-2 NA NA CASSSPRGVYEQYF TGTGCCAGCAGCTCCCCTAGGGGGGTTTACGAGCAGTACTTC
TRBJ2-5 TRBV6-1 few TRBD1 CASSKGTGWGETQYF TGTGCCAGCAGCAAAGGGACAGGGTGGGGGGAGACCCAGTACTTC
TRBJ2-2 TRBV21-1 few NA CASSNGTSGTGELFF TGTGCCAGCAGCAACGGGACTAGCGGGACCGGGGAGCTGTTTTTT
TRBJ2-2 TRBV5-1 NA TRBD1 CASSLSGQGNLDTGELFF TGCGCCAGCAGCTTGTCGGGACAGGGTAATCTTGACACCGGGGAGCTGTTTTTT